The present T cell receptor (beta chain) was sequenced within a study of cytomegalovirus exposure and HLA in healthy donors. Germline V gene data show CDR1 as SGHNT and CDR2 as YYREEE (reference sequence). The CDR3 is 13 amino acids. Trimming removed 5 bases at V and 4 bases at J, with 9 bases between. Method: immunoSEQ multiplex PCR; TCRdb's copy keeps in-frame clones and lacks some. The sample yields 110,000 to 150,000 clones, just over 90% seen once. V and J are TRBV5-4 and TRBJ2-2, with D possibly being TRBD2 (6 bases). This receptor was taken from a man aged 18 to 35 in good health and CMV-seronegative. Input material: PBMCs. The CDR3 sequence: CASRPGGTGELFF. CDR3 sequence (DNA): TGTGCCAGCAGACCCGGGGGCACCGGGGAGCTGTTTTTT.